A selection of T cell receptor beta chains follows, all from one sample in a study of response to subunit inactivated influenza vaccine. TCRdb reprocessed the RT-PCR reads via MiXCR and lists one record per CDR3 protein. The table shows roughly 790,000 distinct CDR3 sequences, with around 20% occurring only once. Sequencing used PBMCs from blood, obtained less than 6 days after vaccination. The source is a man aged 50 or older who received an inactivated influenza vaccine. Each CDR3 is given with its conserved first and last residue. A D gene is named only where the DNA matches it firmly. Part of the rows lack a size; the others show once, few, many or a class for expanded clones.

CDR3 | DNA | J | D | V | size
CASSLVVRGIPYEQYF | TGCGCCAGCAGCTTGGTCGTCAGGGGGATTCCCTACGAGCAGTACTTC | TRBJ2-7 | TRBD1 | TRBV5-1 | .
CASSTTGQETQYF | TGTGCCAGCAGCACGACAGGGCAAGAGACCCAGTACTTC | TRBJ2-5 | TRBD1 | TRBV12-3/TRBV12-4 | .
CSARVSGRVKVRFF | TGCAGTGCTCGGGTTAGCGGGAGGGTTAAGGTGCGGTTCTTC | TRBJ2-1 | TRBD2 | TRBV20-1 | few
CSARPRGASTDTQYF | TGCAGTGCTAGACCCCGGGGTGCGAGCACAGATACGCAGTATTTT | TRBJ2-3 | . | TRBV20-1 | .
CSAKSGGANVLTF | TGCAGTGCCAAGTCCGGTGGGGCCAACGTCCTGACTTTC | TRBJ2-6 | . | TRBV20-1 | .
CASSLSQMNTEAFF | TGCGCCAGCAGCCTAAGCCAGATGAACACTGAAGCTTTCTTT | TRBJ1-1 | . | TRBV5-1 | few
CASIPLAGASTDTQYF | TGTGCCAGCATCCCACTAGCGGGGGCTAGCACAGATACGCAGTATTTT | TRBJ2-3 | TRBD2 | TRBV7-6 | .
CASSSYLQGARETQYF | TGTGCCAGCAGTTCCTACTTACAGGGGGCTAGGGAGACCCAGTACTTC | TRBJ2-5 | TRBD1 | TRBV28 | .
CASSFRGGPYNEQFF | TGTGCCAGCAGTTTTCGCGGGGGACCCTACAATGAGCAGTTCTTC | TRBJ2-1 | TRBD2 | TRBV27 | few
CSAEGGGRFNEQFF | TGCAGTGCTGAGGGGGGAGGGCGCTTCAATGAGCAGTTCTTC | TRBJ2-1 | . | TRBV20-1 | few
CASSQDEAGSSYEQYF | TGCGCCAGCAGCCAAGATGAGGCAGGGAGCTCCTACGAGCAGTACTTC | TRBJ2-7 | . | TRBV4-3 | .
CASSPLSGLDSYNEQFF | TGTGCCAGCAGTCCCCTTAGCGGGTTAGACTCCTACAATGAGCAGTTCTTC | TRBJ2-1 | TRBD2 | TRBV12-3/TRBV12-4 | many
CSALQKSSYNEQFF | TGCAGTGCCCTACAGAAGAGCTCCTACAATGAGCAGTTCTTC | TRBJ2-1 | . | TRBV20-1 | .
CASSPRLAGGETQYF | TGTGCCAGCAGTCCCCGGCTAGCGGGGGGCGAGACCCAGTACTTC | TRBJ2-5 | TRBD2 | TRBV27 | .
CASSYSLAGEGYEDEQFF | TGTGCCAGCAGTTACTCTTTAGCGGGGGAGGGATACGAGGATGAGCAGTTCTTC | TRBJ2-1 | TRBD2 | TRBV6-5 | few
CSARVPGQPNQPQHF | TGCAGTGCTAGAGTACCGGGACAGCCGAATCAGCCCCAGCATTTT | TRBJ1-5 | TRBD1 | TRBV20-1 | few
CASSRDGVSTQYF | TGTGCCAGTAGTAGGGACGGAGTATCGACCCAGTACTTC | TRBJ2-5 | . | TRBV19 | .
CASSEGFYRQETQYF | TGTGCCAGCAGTGAAGGTTTTTACAGGCAAGAGACCCAGTACTTC | TRBJ2-5 | . | TRBV2 | .
CASREQRLELFF | TGTGCCAGCAGGGAACAGCGCTTGGAGCTGTTTTTT | TRBJ2-2 | . | TRBV28 | few
CASSSDSPRKTQYF | TGTGCCAGCAGTTCGGACTCCCCCCGCAAGACCCAGTACTTC | TRBJ2-5 | . | TRBV12-3/TRBV12-4 | .
CASSFLGQSYEQYF | TGCGCCAGCAGCTTCCTCGGACAGAGCTACGAGCAGTACTTC | TRBJ2-7 | . | TRBV5-1 | once
CAISVGFSLAKNIQYF | TGTGCCATCAGTGTTGGGTTCTCGCTAGCCAAAAACATTCAGTACTTC | TRBJ2-4 | . | TRBV10-3 | .
CASSLELHYSYEQYF | TGTGCCAGCAGCTTGGAACTACATTACTCCTACGAGCAGTACTTC | TRBJ2-7 | . | TRBV5-5 | .
CATSRGQIGANVLTF | TGTGCCACCAGCAGGGGACAGATAGGGGCCAACGTCCTGACTTTC | TRBJ2-6 | TRBD1 | TRBV15 | once
CASSLAGPSGSRTDTQYF | TGTGCCAGCAGCTTAGCAGGTCCGAGCGGGAGCCGCACAGATACGCAGTATTTT | TRBJ2-3 | TRBD2 | TRBV7-6 | few
CASTGTGNTGELFF | TGTGCCAGCACGGGGACAGGGAACACCGGGGAGCTGTTTTTT | TRBJ2-2 | TRBD1 | TRBV2 | .
CASAQSGGATDTQYF | TGCGCCAGCGCCCAGAGCGGGGGGGCGACAGATACGCAGTATTTT | TRBJ2-3 | TRBD2 | TRBV10-2 | .
CSAREADPWDEQFF | TGCAGTGCTAGAGAGGCCGACCCCTGGGATGAGCAGTTCTTC | TRBJ2-1 | . | TRBV20-1 | .
CATPTGVNQPQHF | TGTGCTACCCCGACAGGGGTCAATCAGCCCCAGCATTTT | TRBJ1-5 | TRBD1 | TRBV12-5 | .
CASSVPREGTSRFSNTGELFF | TGTGCCAGCAGTGTCCCGCGGGAAGGGACTAGCCGCTTCTCGAACACCGGGGAGCTGTTTTTT | TRBJ2-2 | TRBD2 | TRBV2 | .
CSVRVPGGGETQYF | TGCAGCGTTCGCGTCCCAGGGGGCGGGGAGACCCAGTACTTC | TRBJ2-5 | TRBD1 | TRBV29-1 | .
CASRAGRNQPQHF | TGTGCCAGCAGGGCGGGACGCAATCAGCCCCAGCATTTT | TRBJ1-5 | . | TRBV6-1 | .
CASSFTQGNGYTF | TGTGCCAGCAGCTTTACACAGGGTAATGGCTACACCTTC | TRBJ1-2 | . | TRBV5-6 | .
CASSRGQGGVQYF | TGTGCCAGCAGTAGGGGACAGGGCGGGGTTCAGTACTTC | TRBJ2-4 | TRBD1 | TRBV27 | .
CASSQSNYGYTF | TGCGCCAGCAGCCAAAGTAACTATGGCTACACCTTC | TRBJ1-2 | . | TRBV4-1 | many
CASSYGTSGDNEQFF | TGTGCCAGCAGCTACGGGACTAGCGGGGACAATGAGCAGTTCTTC | TRBJ2-1 | TRBD2 | TRBV6-5 | few
CASSLTSGVRDEQFF | TGTGCCAGCAGCCTAACTAGCGGGGTAAGGGATGAGCAGTTCTTC | TRBJ2-1 | TRBD2 | TRBV7-2 | few